These T cell receptor beta chains were read from a single sample in a study of technical replicates of blood from a handful of donors. This table comes from immunoSEQ multiplex PCR, and its TCRdb copy is limited to in-frame clones, with some not included. The repertoire holds 13,000 to 15,000 clones, with about 82% as singletons. Material: PBMCs. The receptors here all came from a human donor in good health. Both conserved end residues are part of each CDR3. D genes are given only for firm matches. Size is omitted from some rows. Given values are once, few, many or a class for expanded clones.

j_call d_call v_call clone_size cdr3_aa cdr3_nt
TRBJ2-1 TRBD2 TRBV7-9 few CASSLPFRTSGNRNEQFF TGTGCCAGCAGCCTGCCGTTTAGGACTAGCGGGAATAGGAATGAGCAGTTCTTC
TRBJ2-4 NA TRBV19 once CASRSTDSVGYF TGTGCCAGTAGAAGCACGGACAGCGTCGGGTACTTC
TRBJ2-1 NA TRBV11-3 NA CASSLGRQNEQFF TGTGCCAGCAGCTTAGGGAGACAGAATGAGCAGTTCTTC
TRBJ2-1 NA TRBV19 NA CASSRTGLNNEQFF TGTGCCAGTAGTAGGACGGGACTCAACAATGAGCAGTTCTTC
TRBJ1-1 NA TRBV19 NA CASSIGWGPNTEAFF TGTGCCAGTAGTATAGGGTGGGGGCCCAACACTGAAGCTTTCTTT
TRBJ2-1 NA TRBV7-9 NA CASSPGTSRDNEQQFF TGTGCCAGCAGCCCTGGGACTTCCCGAGACAATGAGCAGCAGTTCTTC
TRBJ2-7 TRBD2 TRBV19 NA CASSPGLAGGSRYEQYF TGTGCCAGTAGTCCGGGACTAGCGGGAGGGTCTCGTTACGAGCAGTACTTC
TRBJ1-1 NA TRBV15 NA CATSRDTWPHLMNTEAFF TGTGCCACCAGCAGAGATACGTGGCCTCACCTCATGAACACTGAAGCTTTCTTT
TRBJ1-1 TRBD1 TRBV6-4 few CASSDSAGGVGTEAFF TGTGCCAGCAGTGACTCGGCAGGGGGTGTCGGCACTGAAGCTTTCTTT
TRBJ2-7 TRBD2 TRBV7-8 NA CASSARLAGGPSEQYF TGTGCCAGCAGCGCCAGACTAGCGGGAGGGCCAAGCGAGCAGTACTTC
TRBJ2-7 NA TRBV28 NA CASRRGLYEQYF TGTGCCAGTAGACGGGGACTTTACGAGCAGTACTTC
TRBJ1-2 NA TRBV9 NA CASSVMMTDFYGYTF TGTGCCAGCAGCGTAATGATGACAGACTTCTATGGCTACACCTTC
TRBJ2-7 TRBD2 TRBV4-1 once CASSQGPLRLAGLNEQYF TGCGCCAGCAGCCAAGGGCCCCTGAGACTAGCGGGATTAAACGAGCAGTACTTC
TRBJ2-3 NA TRBV10-2 NA CASSQGPSTDTQYF TGCGCCAGCAGCCAGGGGCCTAGCACAGATACGCAGTATTTT
TRBJ2-7 NA TRBV5-4 once CASSSAAWDSSYEQYF TGTGCCAGCAGCTCAGCAGCGTGGGACTCTTCCTACGAGCAGTACTTC
TRBJ2-7 TRBD2 TRBV10-3 NA CAARTSGSYEQYF TGTGCCGCTCGGACTAGCGGGAGCTACGAGCAGTACTTC
TRBJ2-3 TRBD2 TRBV27 NA CASSLMAGGADTQYF TGTGCCAGCAGTTTGATGGCGGGAGGGGCAGATACGCAGTATTTT
TRBJ2-3 NA TRBV2 NA CASSVVGGSTDTQYF TGTGCCAGCAGTGTCGTCGGCGGGAGCACAGATACGCAGTATTTT
TRBJ2-3 TRBD2 TRBV5-1 NA CASSFGGGDTQYF TGCGCCAGCAGCTTCGGGGGGGGAGATACGCAGTATTTT
TRBJ2-7 NA TRBV4-1 NA CASSQDGVRADPYEQYF TGCGCCAGCAGCCAAGACGGGGTAAGGGCAGATCCCTACGAGCAGTACTTC
TRBJ1-3 NA TRBV6-5 NA CASSYSRIGGNTIYF TGTGCCAGCAGTTACTCCCGGATCGGGGGAAACACCATATATTTT
TRBJ1-1 TRBD1 TRBV10-1 NA CASSGQGRDAEAFF TGCGCCAGCAGCGGACAGGGGCGTGATGCTGAAGCTTTCTTT
TRBJ2-2 NA TRBV2 NA CASKPGSNDGELFF TGTGCCAGCAAACCCGGTAGCAACGACGGGGAGCTGTTTTTT
TRBJ1-2 NA TRBV19 few CASTPYPHGGSYGYTF TGTGCCAGTACACCATACCCCCACGGGGGTAGCTATGGCTACACCTTC
TRBJ2-5 NA TRBV9 once CASSVGGYQETQYF TGTGCCAGCAGCGTAGGCGGGTACCAAGAGACCCAGTACTTC
TRBJ2-1 NA TRBV5-1 NA CASSLSEYNEQFF TGCGCCAGCAGCTTGTCCGAGTACAATGAGCAGTTCTTC
TRBJ2-5 NA TRBV27 NA CASSSRGQETQYF TGTGCCAGCAGTTCCCGGGGACAAGAGACCCAGTACTTC
TRBJ2-2 NA TRBV11-3 NA CASSFGVDTGELFF TGTGCCAGCAGCTTTGGAGTGGACACCGGGGAGCTGTTTTTT
TRBJ2-5 TRBD2 TRBV9 NA CASSRSGGGGETQYF TGTGCCAGCAGCCGGTCTGGCGGGGGTGGAGAGACCCAGTACTTC
TRBJ2-3 TRBD2 TRBV7-2 NA CASSLSGTSGLRQYF TGTGCCAGCAGCTTATCGGGGACTAGCGGCTTGAGGCAGTATTTT
TRBJ1-1 TRBD1 TRBV28 NA CASRSGTGEGTEAFF TGTGCCAGCAGGTCTGGGACAGGGGAAGGGACTGAAGCTTTCTTT
TRBJ2-7 NA TRBV6-5 once CASSYGPGYEQYF TGTGCCAGCAGTTACGGGCCCGGCTACGAGCAGTACTTC
TRBJ1-5 NA TRBV21-1 NA CASSRTGFGQPQHF TGTGCCAGCAGCAGGACAGGGTTTGGTCAGCCCCAGCATTTT
TRBJ1-1 NA TRBV21-1 NA CASSKVANLQGLNTEAFF TGTGCCAGCAGCAAAGTAGCAAACCTACAGGGGCTGAACACTGAAGCTTTCTTT
TRBJ2-1 NA TRBV7-8 NA CASSLLAIRFDEQFF TGTGCCAGCAGCTTACTAGCGATCAGGTTCGATGAGCAGTTCTTC
TRBJ1-2 NA TRBV27 NA CASSLSFSNYGYTF TGTGCCAGCAGTTTATCCTTTTCTAACTATGGCTACACCTTC
TRBJ2-1 NA TRBV6-6 once CASTLFYDNEQFF TGTGCCAGCACCCTGTTCTATGACAATGAGCAGTTCTTC
TRBJ1-2 TRBD1 TRBV11-2 few CASSLGSGTGGQGYTF TGTGCCAGCAGCTTAGGGTCTGGGACAGGGGGACAAGGCTACACCTTC
TRBJ2-4 NA TRBV30 once CAWSSGDIQYF TGTGCCTGGAGTTCAGGGGACATTCAGTACTTC
TRBJ2-3 TRBD1 TRBV2 NA CASSTTGGTDTQYF TGTGCCAGCAGTACGACAGGGGGCACAGATACGCAGTATTTT
TRBJ1-2 NA TRBV30 NA CAWSPTGPEGYTF TGTGCCTGGAGCCCCACAGGCCCCGAGGGCTACACCTTC
TRBJ2-5 NA TRBV27 NA CASRILPQRQETQYF TGTGCCAGCCGCATTCTCCCCCAGAGGCAAGAGACCCAGTACTTC
TRBJ2-6 NA TRBV5-1 NA CASSLGGAGANVLTF TGCGCCAGCAGCTTGGGGGGAGCTGGGGCCAACGTCCTGACTTTC
TRBJ2-1 TRBD2 TRBV30 once CAWSPWGGGSSYNEQFF TGTGCCTGGAGTCCGTGGGGCGGGGGAAGCTCCTACAATGAGCAGTTCTTC
TRBJ2-7 NA TRBV28 NA CASSQDRDWNEQYF TGTGCCAGCAGCCAAGACAGGGACTGGAACGAGCAGTACTTC
TRBJ2-2 NA TRBV28 NA CASREGPYTGELFF TGTGCCAGCAGGGAGGGCCCTTACACCGGGGAGCTGTTTTTT
TRBJ2-5 TRBD2 TRBV27 NA CASSVRGVETQYF TGTGCCAGCAGCGTTCGGGGGGTTGAGACCCAGTACTTC
TRBJ1-2 TRBD1 TRBV7-9 few CASSSRDSYGYTF TGTGCCAGCAGTTCCCGGGACAGCTATGGCTACACCTTC
TRBJ1-4 NA TRBV30 once CAWSGRSEKLFF TGTGCCTGGAGCGGTAGGAGTGAAAAACTGTTTTTT
TRBJ2-1 TRBD2 TRBV5-6 NA CASIALAGGLAYNEQFF TGTGCCAGCATCGCGCTAGCGGGAGGTCTAGCCTACAATGAGCAGTTCTTC
TRBJ1-1 NA TRBV6-6 NA CASSATVNTEAFF TGTGCCAGCAGTGCGACAGTGAACACTGAAGCTTTCTTT